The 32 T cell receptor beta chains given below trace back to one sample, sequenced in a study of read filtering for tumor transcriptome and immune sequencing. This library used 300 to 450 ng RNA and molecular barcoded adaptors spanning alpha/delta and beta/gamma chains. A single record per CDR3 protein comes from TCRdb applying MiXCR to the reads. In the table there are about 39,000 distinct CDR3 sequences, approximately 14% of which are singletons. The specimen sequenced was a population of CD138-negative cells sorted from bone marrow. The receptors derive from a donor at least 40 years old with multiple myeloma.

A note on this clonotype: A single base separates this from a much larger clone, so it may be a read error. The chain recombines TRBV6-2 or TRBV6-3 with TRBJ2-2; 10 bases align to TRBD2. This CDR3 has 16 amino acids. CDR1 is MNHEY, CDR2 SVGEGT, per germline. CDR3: CAGSYASGGNTGELFF. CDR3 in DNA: TGTGCCGGCAGTTATGCTAGCGGGGGGAACACCGGGGAGCTGTTTTTT.

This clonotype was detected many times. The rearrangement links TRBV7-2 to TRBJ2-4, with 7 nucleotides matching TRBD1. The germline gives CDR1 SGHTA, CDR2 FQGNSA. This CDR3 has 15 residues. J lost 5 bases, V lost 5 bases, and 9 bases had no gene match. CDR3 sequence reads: CASSGRQGIENIQYF. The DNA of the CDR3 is TGTGCCAGCAGCGGCCGACAGGGTATTGAAAACATTCAGTACTTC.

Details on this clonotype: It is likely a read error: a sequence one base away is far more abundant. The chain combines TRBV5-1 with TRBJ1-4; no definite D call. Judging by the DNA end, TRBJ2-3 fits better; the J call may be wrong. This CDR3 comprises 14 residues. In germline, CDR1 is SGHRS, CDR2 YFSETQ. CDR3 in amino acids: CASSSAPPTETQYF. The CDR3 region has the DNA TGCGCCAGCAGCTCCGCTCCACCCACAGAGACGCAGTATTTT.

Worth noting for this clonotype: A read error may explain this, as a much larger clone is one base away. CDR3 region: CASGLPGLLSYEQYF. In DNA form, the CDR3 reads TGTGCCAGCGGCCTACCTGGACTACTCTCCTACGAGCAGTACTTC. The chain recombines TRBV5-4 with TRBJ2-7; D possibly corresponds to TRBD2 (6 bases). The CDR3 covers 15 residues. The germline V and J ends were trimmed by 7 bases and 0 bases, with 17 bases remaining between them. Germline V gene data show CDR1 as SGHNT and CDR2 as YYREEE (reference sequence).

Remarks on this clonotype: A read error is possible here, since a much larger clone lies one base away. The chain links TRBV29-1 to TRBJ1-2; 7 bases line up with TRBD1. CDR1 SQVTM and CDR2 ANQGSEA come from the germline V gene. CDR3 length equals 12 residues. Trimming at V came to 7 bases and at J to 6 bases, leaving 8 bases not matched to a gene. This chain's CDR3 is CSGVGQVHGYTF. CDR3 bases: TGCAGCGGTGTTGGACAGGTCCATGGCTACACCTTC.

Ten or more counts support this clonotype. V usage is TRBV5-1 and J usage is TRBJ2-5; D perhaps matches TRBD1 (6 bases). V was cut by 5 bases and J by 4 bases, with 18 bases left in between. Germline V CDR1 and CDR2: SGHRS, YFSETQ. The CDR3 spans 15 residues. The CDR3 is CASSQGRAGVETQYF. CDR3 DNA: TGCGCCAGCAGTCAAGGACGGGCAGGGGTAGAGACCCAGTACTTC.

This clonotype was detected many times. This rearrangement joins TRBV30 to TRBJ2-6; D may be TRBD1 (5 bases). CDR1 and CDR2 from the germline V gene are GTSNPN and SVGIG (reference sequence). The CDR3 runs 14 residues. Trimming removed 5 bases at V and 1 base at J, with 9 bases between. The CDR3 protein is CAWGQPSGANVLTF. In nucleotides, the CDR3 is TGTGCCTGGGGACAACCATCTGGGGCCAACGTCCTGACTTTC.

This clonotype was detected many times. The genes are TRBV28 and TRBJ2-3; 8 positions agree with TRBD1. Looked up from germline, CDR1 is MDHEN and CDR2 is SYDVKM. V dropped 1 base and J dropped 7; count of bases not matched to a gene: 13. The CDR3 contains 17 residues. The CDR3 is CASSLLGTGYRPNTQYF. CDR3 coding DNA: TGTGCCAGCAGTTTATTGGGGACAGGCTACCGGCCGAATACGCAGTATTTT.

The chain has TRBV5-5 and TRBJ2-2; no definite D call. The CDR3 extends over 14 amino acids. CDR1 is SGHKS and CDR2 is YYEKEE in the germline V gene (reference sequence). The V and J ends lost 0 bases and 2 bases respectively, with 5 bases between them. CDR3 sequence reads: CASSLVRNTGELFF. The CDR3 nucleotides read TGTGCCAGCAGCTTGGTCCGCAACACCGGGGAGCTGTTTTTT.

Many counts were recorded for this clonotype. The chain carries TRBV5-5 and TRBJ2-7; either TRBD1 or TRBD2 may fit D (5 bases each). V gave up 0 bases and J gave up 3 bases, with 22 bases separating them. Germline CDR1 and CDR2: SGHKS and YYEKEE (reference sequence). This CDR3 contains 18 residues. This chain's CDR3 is CASSLARNTGRTGYEQYF. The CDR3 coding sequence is TGTGCCAGCAGCTTGGCCAGAAATACGGGACGGACCGGCTACGAGCAGTACTTC.

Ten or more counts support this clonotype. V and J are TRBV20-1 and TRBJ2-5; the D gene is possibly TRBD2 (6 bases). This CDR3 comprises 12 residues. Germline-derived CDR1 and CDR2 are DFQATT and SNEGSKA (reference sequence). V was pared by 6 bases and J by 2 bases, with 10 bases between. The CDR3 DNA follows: TGCAGTGCCGCGGGGATACAAGAGACCCAGTACTTC. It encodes CSAAGIQETQYF.

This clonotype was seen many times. The CDR3 region is CASSLGQVLAYEQYF. The CDR3 bases are TGTGCCAGCAGCCTAGGACAGGTGCTGGCCTACGAGCAGTACTTC. The chain combines TRBV27 with TRBJ2-7; 7 bases are shared with TRBD1. This CDR3 is built from 15 residues. The trim removed 6 bases at V and 2 bases at J, leaving 10 bases unmatched. CDR1 MNHEY and CDR2 SMNVEV come from the germline V gene (reference sequence).

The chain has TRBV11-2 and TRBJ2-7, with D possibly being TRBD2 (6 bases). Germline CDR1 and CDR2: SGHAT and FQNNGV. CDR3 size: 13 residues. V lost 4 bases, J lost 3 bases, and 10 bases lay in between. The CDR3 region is CASSYRRGYEQYF. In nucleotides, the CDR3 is TGTGCCAGCAGCTATCGGAGGGGCTACGAGCAGTACTTC.

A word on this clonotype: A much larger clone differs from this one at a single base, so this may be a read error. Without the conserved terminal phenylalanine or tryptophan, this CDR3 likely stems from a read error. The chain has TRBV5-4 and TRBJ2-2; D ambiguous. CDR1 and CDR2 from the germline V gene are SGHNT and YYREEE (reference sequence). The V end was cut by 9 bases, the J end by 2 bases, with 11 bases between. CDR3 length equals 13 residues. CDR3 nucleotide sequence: TGTGCCACCCTATCAGGAAACACCGGGGAGCTGTTTTCT. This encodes CATLSGNTGELFS.

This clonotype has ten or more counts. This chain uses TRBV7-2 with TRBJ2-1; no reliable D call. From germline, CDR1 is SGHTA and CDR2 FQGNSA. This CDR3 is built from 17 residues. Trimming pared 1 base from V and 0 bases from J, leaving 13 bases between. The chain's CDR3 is CASSLESRFISYNEQFF. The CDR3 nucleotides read TGTGCCAGCAGCTTAGAATCTCGGTTCATCTCCTACAATGAGCAGTTCTTC.

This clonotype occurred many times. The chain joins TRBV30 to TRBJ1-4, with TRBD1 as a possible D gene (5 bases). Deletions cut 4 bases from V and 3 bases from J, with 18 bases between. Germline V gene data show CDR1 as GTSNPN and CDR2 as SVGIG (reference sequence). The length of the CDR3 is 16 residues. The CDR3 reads CAWTGSLRDANEKLFF. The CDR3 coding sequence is TGTGCCTGGACCGGCTCACTCCGGGACGCTAATGAAAAACTGTTTTTT.

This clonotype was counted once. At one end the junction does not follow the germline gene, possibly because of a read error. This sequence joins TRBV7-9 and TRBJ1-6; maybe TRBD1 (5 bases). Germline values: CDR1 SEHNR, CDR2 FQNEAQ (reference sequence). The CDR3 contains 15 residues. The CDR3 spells CASGLSGQDNSPLRF. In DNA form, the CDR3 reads TGTGCCAGCGGCTTATCCGGACAAGATAATTCACCCCTCCGCTTT.

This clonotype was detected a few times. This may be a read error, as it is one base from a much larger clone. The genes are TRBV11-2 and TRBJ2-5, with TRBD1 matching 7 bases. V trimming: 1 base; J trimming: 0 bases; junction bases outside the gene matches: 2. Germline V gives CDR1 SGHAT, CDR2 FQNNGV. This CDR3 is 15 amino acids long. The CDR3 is CASSLVDRDQETQYF. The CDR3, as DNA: TGTGCCAGCAGCTTAGTAGACAGGGACCAAGAGACCCAGTACTTC.

CDR3 nucleotides: TGTGCCAGCAAAAGGGTCAATCAGCCCCAGCATTTT. Translating gives CASKRVNQPQHF. The V gene is TRBV2, the J gene TRBJ1-5; no firm D call. This CDR3 comprises 12 residues. The germline V gene encodes CDR1 SNHLY and CDR2 FYNNEI. Trimming took off 7 bases at V and 3 bases at J, with 7 bases between the two ends.

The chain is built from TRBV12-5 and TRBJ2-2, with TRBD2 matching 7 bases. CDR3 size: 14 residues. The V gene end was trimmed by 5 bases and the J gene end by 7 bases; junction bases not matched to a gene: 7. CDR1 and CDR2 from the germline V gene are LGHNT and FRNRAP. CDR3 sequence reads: CASGPGRDDGELFF. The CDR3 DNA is TGTGCTAGTGGTCCGGGGAGGGATGACGGGGAGCTGTTTTTT.

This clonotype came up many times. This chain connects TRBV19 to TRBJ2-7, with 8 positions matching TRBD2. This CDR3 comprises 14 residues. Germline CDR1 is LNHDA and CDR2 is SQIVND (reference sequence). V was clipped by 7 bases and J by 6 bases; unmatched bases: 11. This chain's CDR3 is CASNPGTSSAEQYF. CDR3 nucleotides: TGTGCCAGTAACCCCGGGACTAGTTCAGCCGAGCAGTACTTC.

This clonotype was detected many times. The DNA of the CDR3 is TGTGCCAGCAGGGAAGCCCTAGCGGGCGACGAGCAGTACTTC. Encoded protein: CASREALAGDEQYF. The rearrangement links TRBV5-4 to TRBJ2-7, with 8 bases that match TRBD2. This CDR3 contains 14 residues. V lost 5 bases, J lost 5 bases, and 9 bases stayed unmatched. The germline V gene encodes CDR1 SGHNT and CDR2 YYREEE (reference sequence).

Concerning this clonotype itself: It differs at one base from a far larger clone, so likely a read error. CDR3 sequence: CASSSGVARNIQYF. CDR3 DNA sequence: TGTGCCAGCAGTTCTGGGGTAGCCAGAAACATTCAGTACTTC. The chain has TRBV5-6 and TRBJ2-4, with D uncertain. There are 14 residues in the CDR3. The germline CDR1 and CDR2 sequences are SGHDT and YYEEEE.

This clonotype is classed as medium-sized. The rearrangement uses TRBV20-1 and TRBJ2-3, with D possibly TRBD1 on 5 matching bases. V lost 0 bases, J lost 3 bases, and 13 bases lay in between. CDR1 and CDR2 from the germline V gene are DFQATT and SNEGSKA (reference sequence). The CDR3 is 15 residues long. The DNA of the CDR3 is TGCAGTGCTAGAGATGTCCAGGGATGGACAGATACGCAGTATTTT. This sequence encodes CSARDVQGWTDTQYF.

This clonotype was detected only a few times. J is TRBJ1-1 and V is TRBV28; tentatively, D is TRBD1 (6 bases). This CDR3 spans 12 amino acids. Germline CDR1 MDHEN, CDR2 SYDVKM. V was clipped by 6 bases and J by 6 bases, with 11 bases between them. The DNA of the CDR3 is TGTGCCAGCAGAAGGGGGGTATCTGAAGCTTTCTTT. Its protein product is CASRRGVSEAFF. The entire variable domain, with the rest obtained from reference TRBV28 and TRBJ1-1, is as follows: DVKVTQSSRYLVKRTGEKVFLECVQDMDHENMFWYRQDPGLGLRLIYFSYDVKMKEKGDIPEGYSVSREKKERFSLILESASTNQTSMYLCASRRGVSEAFFGQGTRLTVV.

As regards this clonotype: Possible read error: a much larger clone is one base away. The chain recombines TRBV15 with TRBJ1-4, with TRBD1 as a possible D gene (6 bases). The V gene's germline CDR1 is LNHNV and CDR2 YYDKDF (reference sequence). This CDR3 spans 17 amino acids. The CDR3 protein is CATNREPTGSIDEKLFF. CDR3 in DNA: TGTGCCACCAACAGAGAACCGACAGGCTCTATAGATGAAAAACTGTTTTTT.

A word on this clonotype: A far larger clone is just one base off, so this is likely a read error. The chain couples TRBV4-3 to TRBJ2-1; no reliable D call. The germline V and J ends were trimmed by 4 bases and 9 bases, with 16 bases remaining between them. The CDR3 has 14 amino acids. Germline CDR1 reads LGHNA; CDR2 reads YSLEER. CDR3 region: CASSRAQVQSEQFF. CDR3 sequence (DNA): TGCGCCAGCAGCCGAGCCCAGGTTCAAAGTGAGCAGTTCTTC.

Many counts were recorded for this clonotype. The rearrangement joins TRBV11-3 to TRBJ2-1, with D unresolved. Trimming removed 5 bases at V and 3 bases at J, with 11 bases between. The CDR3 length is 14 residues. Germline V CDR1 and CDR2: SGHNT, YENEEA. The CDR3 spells CASSHLSVYNEQFF. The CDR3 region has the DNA TGTGCCAGCAGCCATCTTTCGGTCTACAATGAGCAGTTCTTC.

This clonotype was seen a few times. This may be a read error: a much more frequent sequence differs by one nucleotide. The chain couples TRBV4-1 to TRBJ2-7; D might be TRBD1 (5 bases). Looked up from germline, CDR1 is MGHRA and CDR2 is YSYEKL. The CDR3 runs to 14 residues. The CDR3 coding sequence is TGCGCCAGCAGAAGCTTCCAGGGAACCTACGAGCAGCACTTC. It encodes CASRSFQGTYEQHF.

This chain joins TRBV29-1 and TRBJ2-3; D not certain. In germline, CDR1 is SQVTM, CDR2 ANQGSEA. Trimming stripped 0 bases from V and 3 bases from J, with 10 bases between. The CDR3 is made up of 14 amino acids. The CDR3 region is CSVEEGMWTDTQYF. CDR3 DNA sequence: TGCAGCGTTGAAGAGGGGATGTGGACAGATACGCAGTATTTT.

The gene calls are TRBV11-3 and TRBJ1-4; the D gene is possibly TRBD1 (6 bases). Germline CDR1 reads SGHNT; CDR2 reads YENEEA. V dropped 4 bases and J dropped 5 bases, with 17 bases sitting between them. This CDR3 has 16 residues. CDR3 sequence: CASSSSRGIPNEKLFF. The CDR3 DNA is TGTGCCAGCAGCTCATCGAGGGGGATACCGAATGAAAAACTGTTTTTT.

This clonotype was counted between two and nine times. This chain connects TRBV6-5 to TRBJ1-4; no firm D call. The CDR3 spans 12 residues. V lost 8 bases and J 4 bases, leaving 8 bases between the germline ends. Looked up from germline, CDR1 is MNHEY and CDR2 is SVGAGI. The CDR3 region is CASGRINEKLFF. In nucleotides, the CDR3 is TGTGCCAGCGGACGGATTAATGAAAAACTGTTTTTT.